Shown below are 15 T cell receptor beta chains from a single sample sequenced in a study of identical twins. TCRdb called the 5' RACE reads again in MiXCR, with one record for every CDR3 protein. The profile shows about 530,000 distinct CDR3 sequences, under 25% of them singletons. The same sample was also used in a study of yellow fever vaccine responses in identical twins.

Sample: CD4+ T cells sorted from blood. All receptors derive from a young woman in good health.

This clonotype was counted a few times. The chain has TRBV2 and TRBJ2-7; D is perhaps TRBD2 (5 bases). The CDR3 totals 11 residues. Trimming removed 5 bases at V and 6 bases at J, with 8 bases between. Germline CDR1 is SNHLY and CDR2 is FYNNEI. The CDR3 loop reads CASSNSVEQYF. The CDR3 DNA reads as TGTGCCAGCAGTAATAGCGTCGAGCAGTACTTC.

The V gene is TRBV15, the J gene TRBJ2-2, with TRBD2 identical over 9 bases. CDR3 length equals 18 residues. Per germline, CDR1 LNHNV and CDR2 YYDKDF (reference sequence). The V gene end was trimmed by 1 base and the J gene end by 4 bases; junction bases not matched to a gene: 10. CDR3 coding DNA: TGTGCCACCAGCAGAGGTGGATCCGGGACTAGCTTCACCGGGGAGCTGTTTTTT. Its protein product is CATSRGGSGTSFTGELFF.

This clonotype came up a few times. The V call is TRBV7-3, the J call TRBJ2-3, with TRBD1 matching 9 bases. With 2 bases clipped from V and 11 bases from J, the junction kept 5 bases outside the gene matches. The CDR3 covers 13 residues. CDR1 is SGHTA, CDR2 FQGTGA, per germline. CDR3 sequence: CASSLEGTGMQYF. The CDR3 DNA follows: TGTGCCAGCAGCTTAGAGGGGACAGGGATGCAGTATTTT.

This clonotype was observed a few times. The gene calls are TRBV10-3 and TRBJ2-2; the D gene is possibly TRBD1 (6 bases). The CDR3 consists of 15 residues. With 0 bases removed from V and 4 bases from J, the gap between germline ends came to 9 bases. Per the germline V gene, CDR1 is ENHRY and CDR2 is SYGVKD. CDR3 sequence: CAISESGASTGELFF. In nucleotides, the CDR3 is TGTGCCATCAGTGAGTCGGGGGCTAGCACCGGGGAGCTGTTTTTT.

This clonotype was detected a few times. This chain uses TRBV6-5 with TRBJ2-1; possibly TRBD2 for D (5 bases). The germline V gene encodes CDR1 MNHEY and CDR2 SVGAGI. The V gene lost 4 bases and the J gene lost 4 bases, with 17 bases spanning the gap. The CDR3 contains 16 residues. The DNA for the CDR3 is TGTGCCAGCAGTTTTCGGACTCTCAACAAATACAATGAGCAGTTCTTC. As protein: CASSFRTLNKYNEQFF.

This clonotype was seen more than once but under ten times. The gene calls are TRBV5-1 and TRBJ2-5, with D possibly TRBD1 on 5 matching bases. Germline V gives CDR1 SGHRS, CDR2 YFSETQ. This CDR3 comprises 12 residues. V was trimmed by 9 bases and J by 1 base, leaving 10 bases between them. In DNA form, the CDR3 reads TGCGCCACAGGACACAGCCAAGAGACCCAGTACTTC. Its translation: CATGHSQETQYF.

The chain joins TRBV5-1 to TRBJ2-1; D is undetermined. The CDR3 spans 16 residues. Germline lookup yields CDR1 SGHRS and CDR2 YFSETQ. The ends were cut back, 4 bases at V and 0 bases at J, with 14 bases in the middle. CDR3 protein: CASSPTVGSSYNEQFF. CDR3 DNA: TGCGCCAGCAGCCCCACGGTTGGGTCCTCCTACAATGAGCAGTTCTTC.

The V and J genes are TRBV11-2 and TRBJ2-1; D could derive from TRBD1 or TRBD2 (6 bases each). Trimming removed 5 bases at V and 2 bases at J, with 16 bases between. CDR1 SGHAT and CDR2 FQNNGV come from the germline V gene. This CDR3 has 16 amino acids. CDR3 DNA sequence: TGTGCCAGCAGCCCAAGTAAGGGGGAGGCCTACAATGAGCAGTTCTTC. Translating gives CASSPSKGEAYNEQFF.

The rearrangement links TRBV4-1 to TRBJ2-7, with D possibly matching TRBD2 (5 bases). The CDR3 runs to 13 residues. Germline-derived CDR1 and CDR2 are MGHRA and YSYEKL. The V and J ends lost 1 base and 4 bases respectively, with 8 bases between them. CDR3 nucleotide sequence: TGCGCCAGCAGCCAAGGGGGAGTTTACGAGCAGTACTTC. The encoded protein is CASSQGGVYEQYF.

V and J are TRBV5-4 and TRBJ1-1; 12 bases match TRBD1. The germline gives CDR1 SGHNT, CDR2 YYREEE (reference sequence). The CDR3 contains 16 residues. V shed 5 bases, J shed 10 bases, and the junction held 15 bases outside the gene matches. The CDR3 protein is CASSPGGTGGTGGAFF. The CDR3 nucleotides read TGTGCCAGCAGTCCTGGTGGGACAGGGGGCACGGGGGGAGCTTTCTTT.

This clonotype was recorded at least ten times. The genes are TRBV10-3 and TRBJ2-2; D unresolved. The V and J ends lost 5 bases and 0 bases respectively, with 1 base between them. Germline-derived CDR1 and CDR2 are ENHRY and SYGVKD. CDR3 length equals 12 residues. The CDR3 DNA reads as TGTGCCATCAGTTCGAACACCGGGGAGCTGTTTTTT. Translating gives CAISSNTGELFF.

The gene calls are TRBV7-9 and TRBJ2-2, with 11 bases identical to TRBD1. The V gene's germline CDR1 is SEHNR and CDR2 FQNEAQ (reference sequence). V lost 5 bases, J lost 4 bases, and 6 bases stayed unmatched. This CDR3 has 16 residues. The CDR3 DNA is TGTGCCAGCAGCACTGGACAGGGGGCCAGCACCGGGGAGCTGTTTTTT. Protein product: CASSTGQGASTGELFF.

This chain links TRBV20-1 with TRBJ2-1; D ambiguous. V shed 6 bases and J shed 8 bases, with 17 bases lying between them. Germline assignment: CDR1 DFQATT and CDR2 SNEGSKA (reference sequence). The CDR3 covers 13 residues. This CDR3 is CSAKALGRDEQFF. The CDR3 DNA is TGCAGTGCGAAGGCTCTTGGCCGGGATGAGCAGTTCTTC.

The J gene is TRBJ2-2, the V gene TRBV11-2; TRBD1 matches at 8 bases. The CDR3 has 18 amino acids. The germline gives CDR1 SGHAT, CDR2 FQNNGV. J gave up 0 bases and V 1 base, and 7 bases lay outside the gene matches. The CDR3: CASSLGPQGASNTGELFF. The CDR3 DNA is TGTGCCAGCAGCTTAGGACCGCAGGGGGCATCGAACACCGGGGAGCTGTTTTTT. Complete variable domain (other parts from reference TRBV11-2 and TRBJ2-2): EAGVAQSPRYKIIEKRQSVAFWCNPISGHATLYWYQQILGQGPKLLIQFQNNGVVDDSQLPKDRFSAERLKGVDSTLKIQPAKLEDSAVYLCASSLGPQGASNTGELFFGEGSRLTVL.

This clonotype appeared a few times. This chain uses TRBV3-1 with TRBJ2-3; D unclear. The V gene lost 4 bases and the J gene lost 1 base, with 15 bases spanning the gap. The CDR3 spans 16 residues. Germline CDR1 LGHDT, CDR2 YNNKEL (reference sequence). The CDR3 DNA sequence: TGTGCCAGCAGCCCAAACCAAGGGATCCGCACAGATACGCAGTATTTT. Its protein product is CASSPNQGIRTDTQYF.